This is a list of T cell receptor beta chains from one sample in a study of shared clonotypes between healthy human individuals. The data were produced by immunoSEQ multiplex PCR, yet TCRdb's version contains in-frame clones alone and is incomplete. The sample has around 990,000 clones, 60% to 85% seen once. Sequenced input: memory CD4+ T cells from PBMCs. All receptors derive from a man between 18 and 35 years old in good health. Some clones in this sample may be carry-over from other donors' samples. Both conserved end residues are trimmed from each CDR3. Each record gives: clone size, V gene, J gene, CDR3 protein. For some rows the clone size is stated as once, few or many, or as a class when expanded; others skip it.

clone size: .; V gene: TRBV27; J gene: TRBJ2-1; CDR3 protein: ASSLYGGSSYNEQF
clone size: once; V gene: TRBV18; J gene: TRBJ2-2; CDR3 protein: ASSPPNANTGELF
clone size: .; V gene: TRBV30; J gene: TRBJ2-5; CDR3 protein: AWSQWASETQY
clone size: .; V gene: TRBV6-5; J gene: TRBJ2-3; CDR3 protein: ASSYIRSPTDTQY
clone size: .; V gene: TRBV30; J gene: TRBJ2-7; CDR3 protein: AWSAGQGAFEQY
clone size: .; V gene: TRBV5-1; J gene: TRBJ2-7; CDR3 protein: ASSFGQTYEQY
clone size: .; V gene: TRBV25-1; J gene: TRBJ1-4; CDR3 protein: ASSDLGGQRNEKLF
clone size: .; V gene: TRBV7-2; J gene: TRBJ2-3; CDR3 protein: ASTGLRAGGGQY
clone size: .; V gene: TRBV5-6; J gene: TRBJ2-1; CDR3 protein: ASRRTRASYNEQF
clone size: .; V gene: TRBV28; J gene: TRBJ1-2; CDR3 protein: ASRGQEYGYT
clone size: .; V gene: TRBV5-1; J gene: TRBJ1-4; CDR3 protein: ASSRGQGEKLF
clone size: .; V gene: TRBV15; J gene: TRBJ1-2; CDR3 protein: ATSRDEGWDYGYT
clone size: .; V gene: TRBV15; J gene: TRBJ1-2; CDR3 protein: ATGDTPFGYGYT
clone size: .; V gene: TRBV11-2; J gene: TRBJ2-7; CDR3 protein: ASSLGRALGWEQY
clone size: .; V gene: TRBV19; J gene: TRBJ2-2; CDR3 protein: ASSIPRQGSPSNTGELF
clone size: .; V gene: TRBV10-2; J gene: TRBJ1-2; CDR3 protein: ASRPQGIDYGYT
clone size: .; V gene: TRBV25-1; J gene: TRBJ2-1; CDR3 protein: ASSEFGGGRNEQF
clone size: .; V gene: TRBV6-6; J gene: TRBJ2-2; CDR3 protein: ASSYSGPGELF
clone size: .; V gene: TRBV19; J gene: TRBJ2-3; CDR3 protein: ASMGLTDTQY
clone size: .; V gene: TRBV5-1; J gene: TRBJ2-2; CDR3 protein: ASSLQGADTGELF
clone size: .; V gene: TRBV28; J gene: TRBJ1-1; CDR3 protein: ASSESTGTTEAF
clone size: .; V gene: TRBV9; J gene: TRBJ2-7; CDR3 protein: ASSVSFWLAGSWYEQY